This T cell receptor (beta chain) stems from a study of T cells after yellow fever vaccination. General observations from the study: The appearance of a small share of clonotypes in both CD4 and CD8 compartments was observed.

It was through 5'RACE template switching that TCR cDNA was made, with a universal primer site and UMIs added. TCRdb ran MiXCR on the 5' RACE reads and lists one entry per CDR3 protein. The profile shows 300,000 to 400,000 distinct CDR3 sequences, around 8.1% of them singletons. A remark on this clonotype: Its antigen is not known.

V was clipped by 3 bases and J by 5 bases; unmatched bases: 9. Per the germline V gene, CDR1 is KGHSH and CDR2 is LQKENI. This CDR3 spans 15 amino acids. The V gene is TRBV18, the J gene TRBJ2-5, with 7 bases lining up with TRBD1. The sequence derives from a man between 18 and 29 years old who received the YFV17D yellow fever vaccine. The sequences come from PBMCs, collected about 49 days after the first yellow fever vaccination. CDR3: CASSPRTGLRETQYF. CDR3 DNA: TGTGCCAGCTCACCGCGGACAGGCCTCAGGGAGACCCAGTACTTC.